A single sample gave rise to the 14 T cell receptor beta chains below, sequenced in a study of cytomegalovirus exposure and HLA in healthy donors. Researchers ran the PCR with 60 Vbeta and 13 Jbeta primers. The assay was immunoSEQ multiplex PCR, and TCRdb's table has in-frame clones only and misses some. The table for this sample gives around 110,000 clones. The specimen was PBMCs. All receptors derive from a man aged 40-49 years in good health and CMV-seropositive.

The chain carries TRBV9 and TRBJ1-5, with 9 nucleotides matching TRBD1. With V trimmed by 0 bases and J by 4 bases, 2 bases remained unmatched. Germline CDR1 SGDLS, CDR2 YYNGEE. CDR3 length: 15 amino acids. CDR3 amino acids: CASSVDDRGNQPQHF. CDR3 DNA: TGTGCCAGCAGCGTAGACGACAGGGGGAATCAGCCCCAGCATTTT. The entire variable domain, with the rest obtained from reference TRBV9 and TRBJ1-5, is as follows: DSGVTQTPKHLITATGQRVTLRCSPRSGDLSVYWYQQSLDQGLQFLIQYYNGEERAKGNILERFSAQQFPDLHSELNLSSLELGDSALYFCASSVDDRGNQPQHFGDGTRLSIL.

This chain connects TRBV7-2 to TRBJ2-2; 9 bases match TRBD2. Looked up from germline, CDR1 is SGHTA and CDR2 is FQGNSA. This CDR3 is 20 amino acids long. The junction had 14 bases not matched to a gene; V was cut back by 0 bases and J by 3 bases. This CDR3 is CASSLASWWREGTDTGELFF. CDR3 coding DNA: TGTGCCAGCAGCTTAGCTTCCTGGTGGCGGGAGGGGACGGACACCGGGGAGCTGTTTTTT.

V is TRBV7-9 and J is TRBJ2-7, with TRBD1 as a possible D gene (5 bases). Germline CDR1 reads SEHNR; CDR2 reads FQNEAQ (reference sequence). The CDR3 is 14 amino acids. The V end was cut by 5 bases, the J end by 3 bases, with 14 bases between. The CDR3 nucleotides are TGTGCCAGCAGCCCGACAGAAGACAGCTACGAGCAGTACTTC. Its protein product is CASSPTEDSYEQYF.

V and J are TRBV7-8 and TRBJ1-1, with D perhaps matching TRBD1 (6 bases). Germline-derived CDR1 and CDR2 are SGHVS and FQNEAQ. The CDR3 has 15 amino acids. Trimming removed 5 bases from V and 5 bases from J, with 18 bases in between. The CDR3 DNA is TGTGCCAGCAGCACAGCGGGACAAGGCGCGACTGAAGCTTTCTTT. Protein sequence: CASSTAGQGATEAFF.

This chain connects TRBV10-3 to TRBJ2-1; D might be TRBD2 (5 bases). The CDR3 has 15 residues. V was cut by 2 bases and J by 4 bases, with 12 bases left in between. Germline V gene lookup returns CDR1 ENHRY and CDR2 SYGVKD. The CDR3 sequence is CAISEGGRSYNEQFF. The CDR3 bases are TGTGCCATCAGTGAGGGAGGACGAAGTTACAATGAGCAGTTCTTC.

The J gene is TRBJ2-5, the V gene TRBV4-1, with TRBD2 identical over 8 bases. The end of the DNA fits TRBJ2-7 better, so the J call may be wrong. This CDR3 comprises 17 residues. The germline gives CDR1 MGHRA, CDR2 YSYEKL. The CDR3 loop is CASSQGGSGVSSYEQYF. The CDR3 DNA reads TGCGCCAGCAGCCAAGGAGGTAGCGGGGTGAGCTCCTACGAGCAGTACTTC.

The V call is TRBV6-1, the J call TRBJ1-1; D may be TRBD1 (6 bases). The V end was cut by 4 bases, the J end by 0 bases, with 9 bases between. This CDR3 contains 14 residues. The germline V gene encodes CDR1 MNHNS and CDR2 SASEGT. The CDR3 nucleotides are TGTGCCAGCAGTGGAGGACAGCTGAACACTGAAGCTTTCTTT. This gives the protein CASSGGQLNTEAFF.

This chain joins TRBV19 and TRBJ1-2; D ambiguous. This CDR3 contains 14 residues. CDR1 is LNHDA and CDR2 is SQIVND in the germline V gene (reference sequence). Trimming removed 4 bases at V and 0 bases at J, with 9 bases between. CDR3 protein: CASSTGYANYGYTF. Here the CDR3 DNA reads TGTGCCAGTAGTACAGGATACGCTAACTATGGCTACACCTTC.

V usage is TRBV10-1 and J usage is TRBJ2-3, with D uncertain. V lost 3 bases to trimming and J lost 1 base, with 11 bases between them. The CDR3 is 15 amino acids. From germline, CDR1 is WNHNN and CDR2 SYGVQD (reference sequence). The CDR3 DNA reads TGCGCCAGCAGTGAAACGAGCGAGGGCACAGATACGCAGTATTTT. This translates into CASSETSEGTDTQYF.

The chain carries TRBV9 and TRBJ2-5; possible D gene TRBD2, 6 bases. The J call is uncertain, as TRBJ2-7 better fits the DNA end. This CDR3 has 15 residues. The germline CDR1 and CDR2 sequences are SGDLS and YYNGEE. The CDR3: CASSLGTAGSYEQYF. The CDR3 bases are TGTGCCAGCAGCTTAGGGACTGCTGGTTCCTACGAGCAGTACTTC.

The V call is TRBV7-9, the J call TRBJ1-1; 8 positions match TRBD1. CDR3 length equals 17 residues. Unmatched junction bases numbered 11, after V lost 5 bases and J lost 0 bases. Looked up from germline, CDR1 is SEHNR and CDR2 is FQNEAQ (reference sequence). CDR3: CASSSQGQAPMNTEAFF. DNA of the CDR3: TGTGCCAGCAGCAGCCAGGGACAGGCTCCCATGAACACTGAAGCTTTCTTT.

The V call is TRBV5-4, the J call TRBJ2-7, with TRBD1 matching 8 bases. The CDR3 totals 15 residues. The germline CDR1 and CDR2 sequences are SGHNT and YYREEE (reference sequence). J gave up 2 bases and V 4 bases, and 8 bases lay outside the gene matches. The CDR3 sequence is CASSARDRSTYEQYF. The CDR3 DNA reads as TGTGCCAGCAGCGCGAGGGACAGGAGTACCTACGAGCAGTACTTC.

The chain joins TRBV5-4 to TRBJ2-4; a weak D match, TRBD1 (6 bases). V gave up 0 bases and J gave up 4 bases, with 11 bases separating them. This CDR3 has 15 residues. The germline gives CDR1 SGHNT, CDR2 YYREEE (reference sequence). The chain's CDR3 is CASSLATGSKNIQYF. The CDR3 DNA is TGTGCCAGCAGCTTGGCGACAGGATCGAAAAACATTCAGTACTTC.

J is TRBJ2-7 and V is TRBV6-5; possible D gene TRBD1, 6 bases. The CDR3 sequence is 16 residues long. V was trimmed by 0 bases and J by 0 bases, leaving 12 bases between them. Germline CDR1 MNHEY, CDR2 SVGAGI. The CDR3 coding sequence is TGTGCCAGCAGTTACTCCCTAGGACAGAGCTCCTACGAGCAGTACTTC. Translated, it gives CASSYSLGQSSYEQYF.